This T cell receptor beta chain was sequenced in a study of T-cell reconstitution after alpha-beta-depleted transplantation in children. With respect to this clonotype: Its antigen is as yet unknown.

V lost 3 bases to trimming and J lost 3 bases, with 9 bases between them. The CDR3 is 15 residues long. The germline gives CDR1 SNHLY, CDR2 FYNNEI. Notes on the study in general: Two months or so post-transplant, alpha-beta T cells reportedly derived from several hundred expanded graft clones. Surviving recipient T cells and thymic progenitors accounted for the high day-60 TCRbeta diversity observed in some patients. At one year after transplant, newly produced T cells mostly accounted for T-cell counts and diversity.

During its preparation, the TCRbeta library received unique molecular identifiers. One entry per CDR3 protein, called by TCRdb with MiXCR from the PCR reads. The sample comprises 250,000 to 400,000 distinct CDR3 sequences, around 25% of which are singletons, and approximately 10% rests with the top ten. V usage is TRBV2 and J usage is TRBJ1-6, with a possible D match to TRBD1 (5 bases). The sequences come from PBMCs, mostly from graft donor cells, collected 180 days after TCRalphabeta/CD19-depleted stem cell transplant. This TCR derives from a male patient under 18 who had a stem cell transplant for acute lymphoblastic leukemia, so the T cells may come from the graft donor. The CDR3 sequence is CASSEGHGYNSPLHF. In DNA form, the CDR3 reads TGTGCCAGCAGTGAGGGGCATGGCTATAATTCACCCCTCCACTTT.